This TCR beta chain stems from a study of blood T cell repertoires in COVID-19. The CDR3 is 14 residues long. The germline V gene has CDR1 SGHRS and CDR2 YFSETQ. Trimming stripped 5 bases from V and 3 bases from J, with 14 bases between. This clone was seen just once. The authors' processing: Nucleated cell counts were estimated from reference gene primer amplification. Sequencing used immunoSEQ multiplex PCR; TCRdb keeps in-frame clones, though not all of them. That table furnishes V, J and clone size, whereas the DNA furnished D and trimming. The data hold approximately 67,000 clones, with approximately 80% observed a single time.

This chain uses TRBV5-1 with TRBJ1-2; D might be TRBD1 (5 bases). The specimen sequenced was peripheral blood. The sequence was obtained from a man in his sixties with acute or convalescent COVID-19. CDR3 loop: CASRLDSIDYGYTF. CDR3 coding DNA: TGCGCCAGCAGGCTTGACAGTATTGACTATGGCTACACCTTC.